This section outlines one TCR beta chain sequence together with its context. Its cognate antigen has yet to be identified. No quality values exist for individual bases; no much larger clone is one base distant. The CDR3, from cysteine to phenylalanine, totals 18 residues. CDR3 DNA only is kept here, 54 bases in frame from base 1. From a lookup of the germline V gene, CDR1 and CDR2 are SGHTA and FQGNSA. Compared with germline, V lacks 5 bases and J lacks 2 bases; bases without a gene match: 11. The immunoSEQ Assay, a bias-controlled multiplex PCR, was used to amplify TCRbeta CDR3 regions from genomic DNA. Per the original workflow: Nucleated cell counts per sample were estimated from amplification of reference gene primers within the assay. To quantify the absolute abundance of each unique TCRbeta CDR3 rearrangement, sequence reads were collapsed and filtered. For each sample, productive Simpson clonality was calculated as the square root of Simpson's diversity index over productive rearrangements. TCRdb took this table from immuneACCESS and kept in-frame rearrangements with V and J called. Such tables lack part of the clones; where checked against another copy, unresolved V genes explain under half of the gap, and the rest is unexplained. V, J and clone size are taken as reported in that table, and D and trimming were inferred from the DNA itself. This sample is represented by around 100,000 clones; 65% to 85% of them were singletons. The ten largest account for roughly 2.1% of the sample.

The sample originates from a study of blood T cell repertoires in COVID-19 (dated by TCRdb to about 2020). In the study overall: Samples from collaborators originated in the United States, Italy and Spain and spanned both the acute and convalescent phases of COVID-19. The material from the prospective study consisted of cDNA or gDNA derived from T cells, B-cell-depleted T cells, or PBMCs. The dataset comprised deeply sampled blood TCRbeta repertoires from subjects exposed to, actively infected with, or recovered from COVID-19. A freely available public database, intended as a resource for researchers studying the immune response to SARS-CoV-2, is where the repertoires were released. The samples were drawn from the first 160 participants of the ongoing ImmuneRACE study and from under 1,500 subjects provided by 6 global collaborators. The sample metadata nearly always contained a de-identified subject ID, COVID-19 status, age in years and sex. Where HLA class I and class II types were available, the types were taken from metadata supplied by the sample provider, not from assay-based typing. Findings and caveats that apply to the study as a whole: The quantity of clinical and demographic metadata differed by source and by participant and was supplied without curation.

Collaborating institutions collected whole blood in K2EDTA tubes following their own protocols. For TCRbeta analysis, collaborator samples were shipped as frozen whole blood, as isolated PBMCs, or as DNA extracted from either sample type. Sequences were obtained from peripheral blood. This TCR was sampled from a man between 65 and 79 years old with active or convalescent COVID-19. The rearrangement joined TRBV7-2 to TRBJ2-3; 12 central bases correspond to TRBD2. The encoded CDR3 is CASSLPLTSGGYTDTQYF. The DNA sequence is as follows: TGTGCCAGCAGCCTCCCACTGACTAGCGGGGGCTACACAGATACGCAGTATTTT.